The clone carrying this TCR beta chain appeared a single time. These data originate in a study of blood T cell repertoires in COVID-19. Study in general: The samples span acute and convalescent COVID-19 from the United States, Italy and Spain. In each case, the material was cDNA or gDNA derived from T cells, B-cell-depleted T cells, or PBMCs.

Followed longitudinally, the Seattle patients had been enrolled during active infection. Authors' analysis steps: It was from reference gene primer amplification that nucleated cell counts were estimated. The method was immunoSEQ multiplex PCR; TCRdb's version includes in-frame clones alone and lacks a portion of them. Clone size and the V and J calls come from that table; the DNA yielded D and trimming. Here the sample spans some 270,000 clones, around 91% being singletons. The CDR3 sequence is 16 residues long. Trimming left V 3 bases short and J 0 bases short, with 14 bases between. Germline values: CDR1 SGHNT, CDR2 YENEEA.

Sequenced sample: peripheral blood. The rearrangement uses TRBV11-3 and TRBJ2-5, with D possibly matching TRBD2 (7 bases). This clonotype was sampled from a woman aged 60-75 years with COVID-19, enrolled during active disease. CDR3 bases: TGTGCCAGCAGCTTGGGGACGGGGGGCCACCAAGAGACCCAGTACTTC. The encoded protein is CASSLGTGGHQETQYF.